Reported below is one T cell receptor beta chain. What it binds is not known. The CDR3 sequence is 14 residues long. CDR1 is GTSNPN, CDR2 SVGIG, per germline (reference sequence). Trimming removed 2 bases from V and 10 bases from J; junction bases left unmatched: 6. This sample was taken from a study of T cell responses to AZD1222 COVID-19 vaccine. TCRdb's table, derived via immunoSEQ multiplex PCR, lists solely in-frame clones and lacks some. The repertoire holds roughly 60,000 clones, with 65% to 80% as singletons. Notes on the study in general: Donors were largely white British and mainly female; clonal diversity was possibly underestimated. Elevations in Spike-specific TCR breadth and depth followed administration of two AZD1222 doses.

The source of this sequence is an adult who received the AZD1222 COVID-19 vaccine. The sequencing here drew on peripheral blood, taken 28 days after the second AZD1222 dose. The chain couples TRBV30 to TRBJ1-6; 9 bases map to TRBD1. The chain's CDR3 is CAWSPDRGGSPLHF. In DNA form, the CDR3 reads TGTGCCTGGAGTCCAGACAGGGGGGGCTCACCCCTCCACTTT.